Below are 30 T cell receptor beta chains sequenced from a single sample in a study of T cell clonotyping in hematopoietic cell transplantation (dated by TCRdb to the early 2020s). Receptor libraries were prepared by the immunoSEQ multiplex PCR assay. This immuneACCESS table, as held by TCRdb, lists in-frame sequences with V and J called but not all clones. Of the missing ones, under half trace to an unresolved V gene in checked studies; the others have no known cause. The sample contains about 41,000 clones, 95% of them found a single time. Around 1% of the sample goes to the ten largest clones. The material sequenced was peripheral blood mononuclear cells. Receptor source: a man aged 30 to 45 in good health. Some clones in this sample may be carry-over from other donors' samples.

The rearrangement uses TRBV25-1 and TRBJ1-4, with a weak D call TRBD1 (5 bases). The V gene's germline CDR1 is MGHDK and CDR2 SYGVNS. Trimming removed 1 base at V and 8 bases at J, with 14 bases between. This CDR3 region has 15 residues. CDR3 in amino acids: CASSEFEGGVEKLFF. The CDR3 DNA sequence: TGTGCCAGCAGTGAATTTGAGGGAGGGGTCGAAAAACTGTTTTTT.

The chain recombines TRBV4-1 with TRBJ1-2; D remains unclear. Trimming removed 1 base at V and 5 bases at J, with 11 bases between. Germline values: CDR1 MGHRA, CDR2 YSYEKL. The CDR3 spans 14 residues. CDR3 sequence (DNA): TGCGCCAGCAGCCAAGGTGAGCGCGGTTATGGCTACACCTTC. It translates to CASSQGERGYGYTF.

This clone showed up just once. This chain connects TRBV4-2 to TRBJ1-4, with D possibly matching TRBD1 (6 bases). Trimming pared 0 bases from V and 7 bases from J, leaving 15 bases between. Germline V gene lookup returns CDR1 LGHNA and CDR2 YNFKEQ. This CDR3 contains 16 residues. The DNA for the CDR3 is TGTGCCAGCAGCCAAGATACGGCCCTGGGGGCTGAAAAACTGTTTTTT. This gives the protein CASSQDTALGAEKLFF.

The chain joins TRBV10-3 to TRBJ2-7, with TRBD1 matching 8 bases. Germline V gene sequence: CDR1 ENHRY, CDR2 SYGVKD. With V trimmed by 7 bases and J by 1 base, 6 bases remained unmatched. The CDR3 has 14 residues. CDR3 nucleotide sequence: TGTGCCATCACCCGGACAGGGCCTTCCTACGAGCAGTACTTC. The encoded protein is CAITRTGPSYEQYF.

The rearrangement links TRBV19 to TRBJ1-1; D ambiguous. Germline V CDR1 and CDR2: LNHDA, SQIVND (reference sequence). This CDR3 comprises 15 residues. With 5 bases removed from V and 0 bases from J, the gap between germline ends came to 13 bases. CDR3 coding DNA: TGTGCCAGTAGTTCATGGCGGATAATGAACACTGAAGCTTTCTTT. Protein sequence: CASSSWRIMNTEAFF.

The rearrangement links TRBV9 to TRBJ1-1, with D perhaps matching TRBD1 (5 bases). Trimming shortened V by 6 bases and J by 5 bases, and 14 bases separated the two germline ends. Germline V gives CDR1 SGDLS, CDR2 YYNGEE. This CDR3 is built from 13 residues. CDR3 DNA sequence: TGTGCCAGCACCTTAGTCAAGGGGACTGAAGCTTTCTTT. This translates into CASTLVKGTEAFF.

The chain carries TRBV5-1 and TRBJ1-5; 7 bases are a match to TRBD1. The CDR3 has 15 amino acids. Losses at the gene ends were 2 bases for V and 2 bases for J; bases not matched to a gene: 4. Germline lookup yields CDR1 SGHRS and CDR2 YFSETQ. The CDR3 sequence is CASSLGTGGNQPQHF. CDR3 coding DNA: TGCGCCAGCAGCTTAGGCACAGGGGGCAATCAGCCCCAGCATTTT. Based on the CDR3 plus reference TRBV5-1 and TRBJ1-5, the full variable domain is KAGVTQTPRYLIKTRGQQVTLSCSPISGHRSVSWYQQTPGQGLQFLFEYFSETQRNKGNFPGRFSGRQFSNSRSEMNVSTLELGDSALYLCASSLGTGGNQPQHFGDGTRLSIL.

The CDR3 spells CASSPRQGATEAFF. CDR3 sequence (DNA): TGCGCCAGCAGCCCACGACAGGGGGCCACTGAAGCTTTCTTT. The chain joins TRBV5-1 to TRBJ1-1, with TRBD1 identical over 10 bases. Germline CDR1 and CDR2: SGHRS and YFSETQ. V gave up 4 bases and J gave up 4 bases; unmatched junction bases: 4. This CDR3 comprises 14 residues.

This chain uses TRBV19 with TRBJ2-7; tentative D call: TRBD1 (6 bases). This CDR3 region has 13 residues. The germline CDR1 and CDR2 sequences are LNHDA and SQIVND (reference sequence). The V end lost 4 bases, the J end lost 2 bases, and 9 bases lay between the germline ends. CDR3 residues: CASSSTGTYEQYF. DNA of the CDR3: TGTGCCAGTAGTAGCACAGGGACCTACGAGCAGTACTTC.

The chain is built from TRBV30 and TRBJ2-7; possibly TRBD1 for D (5 bases). Trimming stripped 4 bases from V and 4 bases from J, with 14 bases between. The length of the CDR3 is 13 residues. Germline V gene sequence: CDR1 GTSNPN, CDR2 SVGIG (reference sequence). The DNA for the CDR3 is TGTGCCTGGAATTCAAAGGGGCCTTACGAGCAGTACTTC. Amino acid sequence: CAWNSKGPYEQYF.

This clone was seen just once. The chain is built from TRBV11-3 and TRBJ2-7; 8 bases are a match to TRBD2. The V and J ends lost 1 base and 5 bases, in that order; junction bases with no gene match: 10. The CDR3 runs to 16 residues. Germline V CDR1 and CDR2: SGHNT, YENEEA. CDR3 sequence reads: CASSLVSGGSLNEQYF. The DNA for the CDR3 is TGTGCCAGCAGCTTAGTATCGGGGGGGTCCCTAAACGAGCAGTACTTC.

V usage is TRBV5-1 and J usage is TRBJ1-3, with D possibly being TRBD1 (5 bases). The V gene lost 7 bases and the J gene lost 4 bases, with 18 bases spanning the gap. Germline-derived CDR1 and CDR2 are SGHRS and YFSETQ. The CDR3 totals 15 residues. As DNA, the CDR3 is TGCGCCAGCTCGCGGGGCCCAGAAATGGGAAACACCATATATTTT. Translating it yields CASSRGPEMGNTIYF.

The chain has TRBV7-2 and TRBJ2-7; perhaps D is TRBD1 or TRBD2 (5 bases each). The V gene's germline CDR1 is SGHTA and CDR2 FQGNSA. The V and J ends lost 5 bases and 3 bases respectively, with 17 bases between them. The CDR3 runs to 15 residues. The CDR3 DNA is TGTGCCAGCAGCCCAGTGGGGCGGGTACGCTACGAGCAGTACTTC. This gives the protein CASSPVGRVRYEQYF.

The chain links TRBV11-2 to TRBJ1-4; the D gene is possibly TRBD1 (5 bases). Between the trimmed V and J ends, which lost 4 bases and 6 bases, there was a span of 24 bases. The V gene's germline CDR1 is SGHAT and CDR2 FQNNGV. The CDR3 has 18 amino acids. For the CDR3, the DNA is TGTGCCAGCAGCTCAGGGCTTAGGTTTGAAGTGTCCGATGAAAAACTGTTTTTT. Translated, it gives CASSSGLRFEVSDEKLFF. Full variable domain (outside the CDR3, taken from reference TRBV11-2 and TRBJ1-4): EAGVAQSPRYKIIEKRQSVAFWCNPISGHATLYWYQQILGQGPKLLIQFQNNGVVDDSQLPKDRFSAERLKGVDSTLKIQPAKLEDSAVYLCASSSGLRFEVSDEKLFFGSGTQLSVL.

The chain uses TRBV7-2 and TRBJ1-1; a possible D gene is TRBD1 (5 bases). There are 15 residues in the CDR3. CDR1 is SGHTA and CDR2 is FQGNSA in the germline V gene. V was shortened by 1 base and J by 1 base, with 10 bases between the two germline ends. The CDR3 DNA is TGTGCCAGCAGCTTAGATGGGGCGGCGAACACTGAAGCTTTCTTT. Residues: CASSLDGAANTEAFF.

The rearrangement joins TRBV6-6 to TRBJ1-3, with TRBD1 as a possible D gene (5 bases). The CDR3 contains 15 residues. The germline V gene has CDR1 MNHNY and CDR2 SVGAGI (reference sequence). V was pared by 0 bases and J by 4 bases, with 10 bases between. The CDR3 sequence: CASSYSNGGGNTIYF. CDR3 DNA sequence: TGTGCCAGCAGTTACTCGAACGGGGGGGGAAACACCATATATTTT.

The chain combines TRBV5-4 with TRBJ2-3, with 8 nucleotides matching TRBD1. Trimming cost V 0 bases and J 1 base; bases outside gene matches: 1. Germline V lookup: CDR1 SGHNT, CDR2 YYREEE (reference sequence). This CDR3 contains 15 residues. CDR3 residues: CASSLAGQGTDTQYF. CDR3 bases: TGTGCCAGCAGCTTGGCGGGACAGGGCACAGATACGCAGTATTTT.

V usage is TRBV11-2 and J usage is TRBJ2-5; 11 nucleotides match TRBD2. CDR1 is SGHAT, CDR2 FQNNGV, per germline. This CDR3 contains 16 residues. V gave up 0 bases and J gave up 3 bases; unmatched junction bases: 3. CDR3 region: CASSLEGGLAEETQYF. The CDR3 nucleotides are TGTGCCAGCAGCTTAGAGGGGGGACTAGCGGAAGAGACCCAGTACTTC.

The rearrangement uses TRBV30 and TRBJ1-1; 10 bases are a match to TRBD1. The CDR3 totals 13 residues. In germline, CDR1 is GTSNPN, CDR2 SVGIG (reference sequence). The CDR3: CAWGGTGDTEAFF. CDR3 nucleotide sequence: TGTGCTTGGGGCGGGACAGGGGACACTGAAGCTTTCTTT.

This clone appeared a single time. The rearrangement uses TRBV19 and TRBJ2-4; 7 bases fit TRBD1. The ends lost 10 bases at V and 5 bases at J; junction bases unmatched: 11. Per germline, CDR1 LNHDA and CDR2 SQIVND (reference sequence). This CDR3 has 14 amino acids. The CDR3 region is CATKSGQGENIQYF. DNA of the CDR3: TGTGCCACTAAATCGGGGCAGGGGGAAAACATTCAGTACTTC. The full variable domain, rest sourced from reference TRBV19 and TRBJ2-4, is DGGITQSPKYLFRKEGQNVTLSCEQNLNHDAMYWYRQDPGQGLRLIYYSQIVNDFQKGDIAEGYSVSREKKESFPLTVTSAQKNPTAFYLCATKSGQGENIQYFGAGTRLSVL.

The table lists this clone with a count of one. The chain is built from TRBV30 and TRBJ2-5, with D tentatively TRBD2 (6 bases). Trimming removed 2 bases from V and 4 bases from J, with 8 bases in between. Germline CDR1 GTSNPN, CDR2 SVGIG (reference sequence). The CDR3 consists of 12 residues. The CDR3 loop is CAWSMGGETQYF. CDR3 DNA sequence: TGTGCCTGGAGTATGGGGGGAGAGACCCAGTACTTC.

The gene calls are TRBV21-1 and TRBJ1-1. TRBV21-1 is marked as a pseudogene. The CDR3 is 15 amino acids. CDR3 in amino acids: CASSMEGTGDTEAFF. DNA for the CDR3: TGTGCCAGCAGCATGGAGGGGACGGGAGACACTGAAGCTTTCTTT.

The chain employs TRBV10-3 and TRBJ2-4; 10 bases map to TRBD1. V trimming: 4 bases; J trimming: 5 bases; junction bases outside the gene matches: 2. The germline V gene encodes CDR1 ENHRY and CDR2 SYGVKD. This CDR3 is 14 amino acids long. Written as DNA, the CDR3 is TGTGCCATCAGTGGAGGGACAGGGGAAAACATTCAGTACTTC. It translates to CAISGGTGENIQYF.

The CDR3 protein is CSVYKTGGVDTEAFF. The CDR3 DNA reads TGCAGCGTCTATAAGACAGGAGGAGTAGACACTGAAGCTTTCTTT. This chain connects TRBV29-1 to TRBJ1-1, with D perhaps matching TRBD1 (6 bases). The CDR3 has 15 amino acids. V was cut by 6 bases and J by 3 bases, with 20 bases left in between. Germline CDR1 SQVTM, CDR2 ANQGSEA.

This clone showed up just once. The chain carries TRBV29-1 and TRBJ2-2; 9 bases fit TRBD1. The CDR3 runs to 15 residues. V shed 4 bases and J 1 base; nucleotides not matched to a gene: 4. Germline V gene sequence: CDR1 SQVTM, CDR2 ANQGSEA. CDR3 sequence: CSVGRDRVNTGELFF. The CDR3 DNA sequence: TGCAGCGTTGGGAGGGACAGGGTGAACACCGGGGAGCTGTTTTTT.

The rearrangement joins TRBV7-3 to TRBJ2-1; D perhaps matches TRBD1 (6 bases). Germline V lookup: CDR1 SGHTA, CDR2 FQGTGA. V was pared by 5 bases and J by 5 bases, with 16 bases between. The CDR3 extends over 15 amino acids. The CDR3 loop reads CASSAGTPDHNEQFF. The CDR3 DNA sequence: TGTGCCAGCAGCGCCGGGACACCGGATCACAATGAGCAGTTCTTC.

The chain is built from TRBV5-5 and TRBJ1-5, with a possible D match to TRBD1 (5 bases). The CDR3 has 17 residues. Deletions cut 1 base from V and 4 bases from J, with 18 bases between. Looked up from germline, CDR1 is SGHKS and CDR2 is YYEKEE (reference sequence). The CDR3 coding sequence is TGTGCCAGCAGCTTGAGCCACCGGACAAGAGATAATCAGCCCCAGCATTTT. Encoded protein: CASSLSHRTRDNQPQHF.

The J gene is TRBJ2-2, the V gene TRBV21-1; the DNA was not used to check the table's D call, TRBD1. TRBV21-1 is a listed pseudogene. The CDR3 spans 14 residues. The CDR3 region has the DNA TGTGCCACTCTACAGGGTCCCCACACCGGGGAGCTGTTTTTT. Protein sequence: CATLQGPHTGELFF.

The chain carries TRBV5-1 and TRBJ2-1; TRBD1 or TRBD2 may be the D gene (5 bases each). The CDR3 extends over 11 amino acids. Germline V gene lookup returns CDR1 SGHRS and CDR2 YFSETQ. The V end was cut by 5 bases, the J end by 11 bases, with 11 bases between. Here the CDR3 reads CASREGQQQFF. The CDR3 DNA is TGCGCCAGCAGAGAGGGGCAGCAGCAGTTCTTC.

V usage is TRBV7-2 and J usage is TRBJ2-3; TRBD2 might be the D (5 bases). Trimming pared 8 bases from V and 6 bases from J, leaving 15 bases between. The CDR3 has 13 residues. The germline CDR1 and CDR2 sequences are SGHTA and FQGNSA. CDR3 residues: CASRGGLTDTQYF. The CDR3 DNA follows: TGTGCCAGCCGAGGCGGGCTTACGGATACGCAGTATTTT.